The 29 T cell receptor beta chains below all came from one sample that was sequenced in a study of glioma-infiltrating T cells. Amplification of TCR alpha and beta CDR3 regions from RNA used iRepertoire nested multiplex PCR. From the multiplex PCR reads, TCRdb called clonotypes with MiXCR, one entry per CDR3 protein. Among about 410,000 distinct CDR3 sequences, roughly two fifths were seen once, and the ten largest hold approximately 12%. Sequencing was performed on glioma tissue, nonneoplastic brain tissue, or PBMCs (not recorded which). The receptors here all came from a human donor with low-grade glioma or glioblastoma, undergoing nonglioma brain surgery, or in good health (not recorded which).

The chain is built from TRBV6-1 and TRBJ2-1; D tentatively reads TRBD1 or TRBD2 (6 bases each). V shed 11 bases and J shed 10 bases, with 30 bases lying between them. The length of the CDR3 is 16 residues. CDR1 and CDR2 from the germline V gene are MNHNS and SASEGT. The CDR3 spells CAASPGGSDSTYEQFF. CDR3 coding DNA: TGTGCCGCCAGTCCCGGGGGATCGGACAGCACCTACGAGCAGTTCTTC.

In the case of this clonotype: A read error may be the cause here, since a much bigger clone is one base away. This chain connects TRBV6-1 to TRBJ2-7, with 10 bases lining up with TRBD2. V shed 0 bases, J shed 4 bases, and the junction held 6 bases outside the gene matches. CDR3 length: 16 residues. The germline gives CDR1 MNHNS, CDR2 SASEGT. Written as DNA, the CDR3 is TGTGCCAGCAGTGAAGCCCCTAGCGGGAGTTTGTACGAGCAGTACTTC. This gives the protein CASSEAPSGSLYEQYF.

The chain recombines TRBV7-3 with TRBJ2-5, with D perhaps given as TRBD1 or TRBD2 (5 bases each). Per the germline V gene, CDR1 is SGHTA and CDR2 is FQGTGA. This CDR3 comprises 14 residues. V was pared by 1 base and J by 5 bases, with 11 bases between. CDR3 amino acids: CASSLRVGDETQYF. The CDR3 nucleotides read TGTGCCAGCAGCTTAAGGGTAGGGGACGAGACCCAGTACTTC.

Regarding this clonotype: Since no conserved phenylalanine or tryptophan closes the CDR3, a read error is the likely cause. The chain uses TRBV28 and TRBJ2-7; perhaps D is TRBD1 or TRBD2 (5 bases each). The CDR3 contains 14 residues. Germline V gives CDR1 MDHEN, CDR2 SYDVKM. V was shortened by 3 bases and J by 2 bases, with 11 bases between the two germline ends. In nucleotides, the CDR3 is TGTGCCAGCAGTTTGGTGAGGGGCACCTACGAGCAGTACCTC. Its protein product is CASSLVRGTYEQYL.

This clonotype was recorded a few times. This chain joins TRBV5-1 and TRBJ1-1; a weak D match, TRBD1 (5 bases). V was trimmed by 3 bases and J by 0 bases, leaving 15 bases between them. Germline CDR1 reads SGHRS; CDR2 reads YFSETQ. The CDR3 covers 16 residues. The CDR3 loop is CASSSGVGGLNTEAFF. For the CDR3, the DNA is TGCGCCAGCAGCTCGGGGGTCGGGGGATTGAACACTGAAGCTTTCTTT.

The V gene is TRBV28, the J gene TRBJ2-1, with 14 bases aligning to TRBD2. CDR3 length: 14 residues. CDR1 is MDHEN and CDR2 is SYDVKM in the germline V gene. The V gene end was trimmed by 8 bases and the J gene end by 15 bases; junction bases not matched to a gene: 12. The CDR3 here is CASLTSGRAREPFF. DNA for the CDR3: TGTGCCAGCCTGACTAGCGGGAGGGCCCGGGAACCGTTCTTC.

Details on this clonotype: This may stem from a read error, because a much larger clone lies one nucleotide away. V usage is TRBV27 and J usage is TRBJ2-3, with D unclear. Germline assignment: CDR1 MNHEY and CDR2 SMNVEV (reference sequence). This CDR3 is built from 14 residues. Trimming removed 6 bases at V and 3 bases at J, with 13 bases between. The CDR3 sequence is CASRVQSRTDTQYF. CDR3 coding DNA: TGTGCCAGCAGGGTTCAAAGCAGGACAGATACGCAGTATTTT.

The gene calls are TRBV5-4 and TRBJ2-1; 15 bases agree with TRBD2. Trimming took 4 bases from V and 6 from J; bases not matched to a gene: 8. CDR1 and CDR2 (germline): SGHNT, YYREEE (reference sequence). The length of the CDR3 is 17 residues. CDR3 nucleotides: TGTGCCAGCAGCGCGGCGGGACTAGCGGGAGGTACCAATGAGCAGTTCTTC. Translating gives CASSAAGLAGGTNEQFF.

Worth noting for this clonotype: A much larger clone is a single base away; this may be a read error. The rearrangement links TRBV28 to TRBJ2-1; tentatively, D is TRBD1 (6 bases). The CDR3 consists of 14 residues. Between the trimmed V and J ends, which lost 6 bases and 6 bases, there was a span of 15 bases. Germline V gene lookup returns CDR1 MDHEN and CDR2 SYDVKM. CDR3 coding DNA: TGTGCCAGCAGACAGGGTCACCCGTCCAATGAGCAGTTCTTC. Amino acids: CASRQGHPSNEQFF.

This clonotype has just a few counts. The chain couples TRBV19 to TRBJ2-5; the D gene is possibly TRBD2 (6 bases). The CDR3 totals 14 residues. With 3 bases removed from V and 2 bases from J, the gap between germline ends came to 10 bases. In germline, CDR1 is LNHDA, CDR2 SQIVND (reference sequence). CDR3 protein: CASSITGVQETQYF. In DNA, the CDR3 is TGTGCCAGTAGTATCACGGGGGTACAAGAGACCCAGTACTTC.

As to this clonotype: One junction end does not reproduce the germline sequence, and a read error may be involved. The J gene is TRBJ2-1, the V gene TRBV15; D may correspond to TRBD1 or TRBD2 (5 bases each). CDR3 length equals 13 residues. In germline, CDR1 is LNHNV, CDR2 YYDKDF (reference sequence). CDR3 amino acids: CAASESGGNEQFF. The CDR3 coding sequence is TGTGCCGCCAGCGAAAGTGGGGGCAATGAGCAGTTCTTC.

This clonotype has a count of ten or more. The chain recombines TRBV27 with TRBJ2-7; 8 positions agree with TRBD1. The V segment lost 7 bases and the J segment 2 bases; nucleotides outside the gene matches: 10. This CDR3 has 15 residues. The V gene's germline CDR1 is MNHEY and CDR2 SMNVEV (reference sequence). The CDR3 nucleotides are TGTGCCAGCAAATTGGACAGGGCGCCAACCTACGAGCAGTACTTC. As protein: CASKLDRAPTYEQYF.

The J gene is TRBJ2-7, the V gene TRBV2; D unresolved. This CDR3 has 14 amino acids. Germline V CDR1 and CDR2: SNHLY, FYNNEI. V was trimmed by 3 bases and J by 0 bases, leaving 9 bases between them. The CDR3 here is CASSERTDSYEQYF. Here the CDR3 DNA reads TGTGCCAGCAGTGAGAGGACGGACTCCTACGAGCAGTACTTC.

The chain links TRBV7-2 to TRBJ1-2; D unresolved. V lost 5 bases to trimming and J lost 2 bases, with 12 bases between them. This CDR3 is built from 14 residues. The V gene's germline CDR1 is SGHTA and CDR2 FQGNSA. The CDR3 reads CASSESTTNYGYTF. The CDR3 DNA reads as TGTGCCAGCAGCGAGTCGACAACCAACTATGGCTACACCTTC. Full variable domain (remainder filled in from reference TRBV7-2 and TRBJ1-2): GAGVSQSPSNKVTEKGKDVELRCDPISGHTALYWYRQSLGQGLEFLIYFQGNSAPDKSGLPSDRFSAERTGGSVSTLTIQRTQQEDSAVYLCASSESTTNYGYTFGSGTRLTVV.

The V gene is TRBV19, the J gene TRBJ1-1; possible D gene TRBD1, 5 bases. The CDR3 has 13 amino acids. Germline CDR1 and CDR2: LNHDA and SQIVND (reference sequence). Trimming shortened V by 1 base and J by 4 bases, and 7 bases separated the two germline ends. The CDR3 here is CASSIVGATEAFF. In nucleotides, the CDR3 is TGTGCCAGTAGTATAGTAGGGGCCACTGAAGCTTTCTTT.

About this clonotype itself: A much larger clone sits a single nucleotide away, making a read error possible. The J gene is TRBJ1-1, the V gene TRBV27; 8 bases agree with TRBD1. Trimming removed 5 bases from V and 3 bases from J; junction bases left unmatched: 5. Germline-derived CDR1 and CDR2 are MNHEY and SMNVEV (reference sequence). The CDR3 consists of 14 residues. CDR3 sequence reads: CASSQDREYTEAFF. The CDR3 DNA reads as TGTGCCAGCAGTCAGGACAGGGAATACACTGAAGCTTTCTTT.

The chain carries TRBV5-1 and TRBJ2-3; 10 positions agree with TRBD1. The CDR3 runs 16 residues. Germline-derived CDR1 and CDR2 are SGHRS and YFSETQ. V trimming: 0 bases; J trimming: 4 bases; junction bases outside the gene matches: 5. CDR3 amino acids: CASSLERTGGADTQYF. The CDR3 DNA reads TGCGCCAGCAGCTTGGAACGGACAGGGGGGGCAGATACGCAGTATTTT.

This clonotype was detected many times. This chain joins TRBV6-1 and TRBJ1-5, with 7 bases aligning to TRBD1. Looked up from germline, CDR1 is MNHNS and CDR2 is SASEGT. The CDR3 runs to 14 residues. With V trimmed by 8 bases and J by 2 bases, 6 bases remained unmatched. In DNA form, the CDR3 reads TGTGCCAGCCGACAGGGAAACGGCAATCAGCCCCAGCATTTT. Translation gives CASRQGNGNQPQHF.

The V gene is TRBV7-2, the J gene TRBJ1-1; maybe TRBD1 (5 bases). With 5 bases removed from V and 4 bases from J, the gap between germline ends came to 17 bases. Germline V gene data show CDR1 as SGHTA and CDR2 as FQGNSA. The CDR3 has 15 residues. The CDR3 loop reads CASSRHVRAGTEAFF. CDR3 DNA sequence: TGTGCCAGCAGCCGACACGTCAGGGCCGGCACTGAAGCTTTCTTT.

The gene calls are TRBV18 and TRBJ2-7; 7 bases are a match to TRBD1. The CDR3 spans 15 residues. Germline lookup yields CDR1 KGHSH and CDR2 LQKENI. J lost 3 bases, V lost 0 bases, and 5 bases had no gene match. The CDR3 sequence is CASSPPTGSVYEQYF. The CDR3 bases are TGTGCCAGCTCACCACCGACAGGGTCAGTCTACGAGCAGTACTTC.

V usage is TRBV7-9 and J usage is TRBJ2-1; D uncertain. The CDR3 consists of 13 residues. V lost 6 bases and J lost 3, with 9 bases in between. The V gene's germline CDR1 is SEHNR and CDR2 FQNEAQ (reference sequence). CDR3 DNA: TGTGCCAGCAGACCAGAACTCTACAATGAGCAGTTCTTC. Encoded protein: CASRPELYNEQFF.

The gene calls are TRBV7-2 and TRBJ1-1; D is undetermined. This CDR3 contains 13 residues. CDR1 is SGHTA, CDR2 FQGNSA, per germline. V lost 3 bases, J lost 1 base, and 6 bases lay in between. The CDR3 DNA reads TGTGCCAGCAGCTTTGGGAAGAACACTGAAGCTTTCTTT. This translates into CASSFGKNTEAFF.

This clonotype was counted only a few times. The V gene is TRBV10-3, the J gene TRBJ2-5; the D is unclear. Trimming removed 2 bases at V and 2 bases at J, with 6 bases between. The length of the CDR3 is 13 residues. In germline, CDR1 is ENHRY, CDR2 SYGVKD. The CDR3 is CAISERLQETQYF. CDR3 nucleotide sequence: TGTGCCATCAGTGAGCGGTTACAAGAGACCCAGTACTTC.

The chain joins TRBV4-1 to TRBJ2-1, with D perhaps TRBD1 (5 bases). The CDR3 length is 13 residues. Deletions cut 3 bases from V and 12 bases from J, with 15 bases between. Looked up from germline, CDR1 is MGHRA and CDR2 is YSYEKL. In nucleotides, the CDR3 is TGCGCCAGCAGCCAGACAGAATCATACCCGCAGTTCTTC. As protein: CASSQTESYPQFF.

At least ten counts were recorded for this clonotype. The chain recombines TRBV6-5 with TRBJ2-4; D ambiguous. CDR1 is MNHEY, CDR2 SVGAGI, per germline. The CDR3 consists of 15 residues. Trimming took 4 bases from V and 0 from J, leaving 10 bases between them. CDR3 DNA sequence: TGTGCCAGCAGTTCCCGTAGTGTAGCCAAAAACATTCAGTACTTC. Residues: CASSSRSVAKNIQYF.

This clonotype showed up just once. The junction departs from germline at one end; a sequencing error may be responsible. The CDR3 reads CASRQSRGPTEVFF. DNA of the CDR3: TGTGCCAGCAGACAAAGCAGGGGGCCCACTGAAGTTTTCTTT. This rearrangement joins TRBV7-6 to TRBJ1-1; TRBD1 aligns across 8 bases. This CDR3 has 14 amino acids. The germline gives CDR1 SGHVS, CDR2 FNYEAQ.

This clonotype was seen ten or more times. The chain carries TRBV15 and TRBJ2-2, with a tentative D call TRBD2 (5 bases). Germline assignment: CDR1 LNHNV and CDR2 YYDKDF (reference sequence). Trimming left V 7 bases short and J 0 bases short, with 9 bases between. The CDR3 consists of 14 residues. DNA for the CDR3: TGTGCCACCACCCTCGGGGCGAACACCGGGGAGCTGTTTTTT. This sequence encodes CATTLGANTGELFF.

This clonotype has ten or more counts. This chain joins TRBV27 and TRBJ1-1; TRBD1 might be the D (5 bases). The CDR3 has 14 amino acids. Trimming stripped 4 bases from V and 2 bases from J, with 11 bases between. Germline CDR1 MNHEY, CDR2 SMNVEV (reference sequence). The CDR3 sequence is CASSSWTRNTEAFF. CDR3 DNA: TGTGCCAGCAGTTCCTGGACAAGAAACACTGAAGCTTTCTTT.

This clonotype came up many times. V usage is TRBV20-1 and J usage is TRBJ1-6, with 7 positions matching TRBD1. The germline gives CDR1 DFQATT, CDR2 SNEGSKA (reference sequence). The CDR3 is 14 residues long. V was pared by 5 bases and J by 10 bases, with 11 bases of the junction left unmatched. The CDR3 DNA reads TGCAGTGCTCCACGACAGGGTGGGGGATCACCCCTCCACTTT. Residues: CSAPRQGGGSPLHF.